These 18 T cell receptor beta chains came from one sample sequenced in a study of blood T cell repertoires in COVID-19. Profiling relied on immunoSEQ multiplex PCR, and the TCRdb table lists in-frame clones only, not all of them. The sample consists of more than 300,000 clones, around 87% of them appearing once. The sequenced material came from PBMCs or T cells enriched from blood (not recorded which). The receptors originated from a man aged 35-49 years in a cohort exposed to, infected with or recovered from COVID-19 (not recorded which).

The chain couples TRBV6-5 to TRBJ1-4; D unclear. V gave up 0 bases and J gave up 7 bases, with 12 bases separating them. Germline V CDR1 and CDR2: MNHEY, SVGAGI. This CDR3 has 15 amino acids. The CDR3 DNA follows: TGTGCCAGCAGTTACTCGACGGGAATTGGTGAAAAACTGTTTTTT. Translating it yields CASSYSTGIGEKLFF.

The CDR3 loop reads CASSPQTSPDTQYF. The DNA of the CDR3 is TGTGCCAGCAGCCCCCAAACTAGCCCAGATACGCAGTATTTT. The chain employs TRBV7-6 and TRBJ2-3; TRBD2 is a possible D gene (6 bases). Germline values: CDR1 SGHVS, CDR2 FNYEAQ. The V and J ends lost 5 bases and 4 bases respectively, with 13 bases between them. The CDR3 loop spans 14 amino acids.

The chain uses TRBV6-5 and TRBJ2-7; TRBD2 agrees at 11 bases. The length of the CDR3 is 14 residues. Germline CDR1 reads MNHEY; CDR2 reads SVGAGI. Trimming cost V 8 bases and J 2 bases; bases outside gene matches: 5. CDR3 sequence reads: CASLSGRAAYEQYF. In DNA form, the CDR3 reads TGTGCCAGCCTTAGCGGGAGGGCCGCCTACGAGCAGTACTTC.

This chain joins TRBV27 and TRBJ2-7; 11 bases line up with TRBD1. V gave up 2 bases and J gave up 6 bases; unmatched junction bases: 9. The germline CDR1 and CDR2 sequences are MNHEY and SMNVEV (reference sequence). This CDR3 comprises 16 residues. CDR3 bases: TGTGCCAGCAGTTTACTCCCCGGGACAGGGGGGCCCGAGCAGTACTTC. The encoded protein is CASSLLPGTGGPEQYF.

This chain uses TRBV4-1 with TRBJ2-7, with 7 bases that match TRBD2. The CDR3 contains 15 residues. V dropped 1 base and J dropped 3; count of bases not matched to a gene: 6. Per the germline V gene, CDR1 is MGHRA and CDR2 is YSYEKL. CDR3 coding DNA: TGCGCCAGCAGCCAAGGTAGCGGGTCGAACTACGAGCAGTACTTC. The encoded protein is CASSQGSGSNYEQYF.

CDR3 sequence (DNA): TGCAGCGTTGAAGAGGGTCAGGATGGCTACACCTTC. Its translation is CSVEEGQDGYTF. V and J are TRBV29-1 and TRBJ1-2; D unclear. The CDR3 has 12 amino acids. Trimming pared 0 bases from V and 6 bases from J, leaving 8 bases between. CDR1 and CDR2 (germline): SQVTM, ANQGSEA.

The chain has TRBV14 and TRBJ2-3; 8 nucleotides match TRBD2. Germline trimming cut 3 bases from V and 4 bases from J; bases unmatched to any gene: 12. Germline values: CDR1 SGHDN, CDR2 FVKESK. The CDR3 contains 17 residues. The DNA of the CDR3 is TGTGCCAGCAGCCAGGAAATTAGCGGGATTTTTGCAGATACGCAGTATTTT. Protein sequence: CASSQEISGIFADTQYF.

This rearrangement joins TRBV10-1 to TRBJ2-3; D gene ambiguous. The V end lost 4 bases, the J end lost 6 bases, and 8 bases lay between the germline ends. The germline V gene encodes CDR1 WNHNN and CDR2 SYGVQD (reference sequence). This CDR3 has 12 amino acids. The CDR3 bases are TGCGCCAGCAGTGCATCTACGGATACGCAGTATTTT. Encoded protein: CASSASTDTQYF.

The chain joins TRBV3-1 (or the pseudogene TRBV3-2) to TRBJ2-3; 10 bases are a match to TRBD2. Trimming removed 3 bases from V and 6 bases from J; junction bases left unmatched: 18. This CDR3 has 19 amino acids. The germline V gene encodes CDR1 LGHDT and CDR2 YNNKEL (reference sequence). The CDR3 spells CASSHPSMGTSGMWDTQYF. DNA of the CDR3: TGTGCCAGCAGCCACCCTAGTATGGGTACTAGCGGGATGTGGGATACGCAGTATTTT.

The gene calls are TRBV27 and TRBJ2-3, with 10 bases that match TRBD2. Germline trimming cut 8 bases from V and 2 bases from J; bases unmatched to any gene: 7. The CDR3 spans 15 residues. In germline, CDR1 is MNHEY, CDR2 SMNVEV (reference sequence). The CDR3 is CASGLAAGNTDTQYF. CDR3 nucleotide sequence: TGTGCCAGCGGACTAGCGGCAGGGAACACAGATACGCAGTATTTT.

The chain combines TRBV5-1 with TRBJ1-1, with D tentatively TRBD1 (6 bases). The V gene's germline CDR1 is SGHRS and CDR2 YFSETQ. Trimming pared 4 bases from V and 1 base from J, leaving 14 bases between. CDR3 length: 15 amino acids. CDR3 in amino acids: CASSAAGTKNTEAFF. CDR3 DNA: TGCGCCAGCAGCGCGGCCGGGACAAAGAACACTGAAGCTTTCTTT.

CDR3 loop: CASSEGTGNNQPQHF. The CDR3 nucleotides read TGTGCCAGCAGTGAGGGGACAGGGAACAATCAGCCCCAGCATTTT. The chain has TRBV6-1 and TRBJ1-5, with 9 nucleotides matching TRBD1. This CDR3 comprises 15 residues. Germline V gene sequence: CDR1 MNHNS, CDR2 SASEGT. V lost 3 bases, J lost 3 bases, and 3 bases stayed unmatched.

The chain couples TRBV19 to TRBJ1-5, with a weak D call TRBD1 (6 bases). There are 15 residues in the CDR3. V was cut by 6 bases and J by 0 bases, with 12 bases left in between. CDR1 is LNHDA, CDR2 SQIVND, per germline (reference sequence). The CDR3 loop reads CASRDRGYSNQPQHF. The CDR3 DNA sequence: TGTGCCAGTAGGGACAGAGGTTATAGCAATCAGCCCCAGCATTTT.

The chain recombines TRBV28 with TRBJ2-7; 7 bases agree with TRBD1. The CDR3 extends over 14 amino acids. Trimming removed 6 bases from V and 4 bases from J; junction bases left unmatched: 9. Germline CDR1 MDHEN, CDR2 SYDVKM. CDR3 sequence reads: CASRTSGTAYEQYF. CDR3 DNA sequence: TGTGCCAGCAGGACGTCCGGGACAGCTTACGAGCAGTACTTC.

This clone was seen once. The chain recombines TRBV5-4 with TRBJ2-7, with D perhaps TRBD2 (6 bases). Germline CDR1 and CDR2: SGHNT and YYREEE (reference sequence). Trimming took off 6 bases at V and 7 bases at J, with 20 bases between the two ends. The CDR3 is 14 amino acids. CDR3 coding DNA: TGTGCCAGCACCCTCGTGGGGTCCGGAGGGGAGCAGTACTTC. Translation gives CASTLVGSGGEQYF.

CDR3 nucleotides: TGTGCCAGCAGCGTATCAGGATTGAACACTGAAGCTTTCTTT. This encodes CASSVSGLNTEAFF. The chain employs TRBV9 and TRBJ1-1, with unresolved D. With 1 base removed from V and 0 bases from J, the gap between germline ends came to 7 bases. This CDR3 region has 14 residues. Germline loops: CDR1 SGDLS, CDR2 YYNGEE.

The chain is built from TRBV2 and TRBJ2-1; 12 nucleotides agree with TRBD2. V was pared by 5 bases and J by 2 bases, with 7 bases of the junction left unmatched. CDR1 SNHLY and CDR2 FYNNEI come from the germline V gene. The CDR3 spans 17 residues. The DNA of the CDR3 is TGTGCCAGCAGTCCCGTACTAGCGGGAGGCACCTACAATGAGCAGTTCTTC. Translating gives CASSPVLAGGTYNEQFF. The entire variable domain, with the rest obtained from reference TRBV2 and TRBJ2-1, is as follows: EPEVTQTPSHQVTQMGQEVILRCVPISNHLYFYWYRQILGQKVEFLVSFYNNEISEKSEIFDDQFSVERPDGSNFTLKIRSTKLEDSAMYFCASSPVLAGGTYNEQFFGPGTRLTVL.

This rearrangement joins TRBV7-9 to TRBJ2-1; 7 bases agree with TRBD1. V was pared by 5 bases and J by 2 bases, with 3 bases of the junction left unmatched. The CDR3 runs 14 residues. Germline assignment: CDR1 SEHNR and CDR2 FQNEAQ (reference sequence). Here the CDR3 DNA reads TGTGCCAGCAGCAACAGGGGTACCTACAATGAGCAGTTCTTC. This gives the protein CASSNRGTYNEQFF.